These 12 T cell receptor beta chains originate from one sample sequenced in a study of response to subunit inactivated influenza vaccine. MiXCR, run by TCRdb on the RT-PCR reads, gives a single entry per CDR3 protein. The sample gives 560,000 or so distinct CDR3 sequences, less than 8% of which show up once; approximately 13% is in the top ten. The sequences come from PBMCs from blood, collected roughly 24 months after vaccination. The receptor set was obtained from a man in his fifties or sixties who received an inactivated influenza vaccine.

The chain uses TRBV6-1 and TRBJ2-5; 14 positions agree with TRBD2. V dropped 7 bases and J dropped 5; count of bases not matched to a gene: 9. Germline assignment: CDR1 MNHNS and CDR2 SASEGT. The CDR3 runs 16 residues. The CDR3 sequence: CASTHGGLAGEETQYF. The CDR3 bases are TGTGCCAGCACCCACGGGGGACTAGCGGGAGAGGAGACCCAGTACTTC.

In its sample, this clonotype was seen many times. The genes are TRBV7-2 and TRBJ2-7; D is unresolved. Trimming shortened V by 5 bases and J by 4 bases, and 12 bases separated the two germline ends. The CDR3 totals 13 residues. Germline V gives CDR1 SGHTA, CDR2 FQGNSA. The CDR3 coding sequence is TGTGCCAGCAGCACCCGGTTTGGGTACGAGCAGTACTTC. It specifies CASSTRFGYEQYF.

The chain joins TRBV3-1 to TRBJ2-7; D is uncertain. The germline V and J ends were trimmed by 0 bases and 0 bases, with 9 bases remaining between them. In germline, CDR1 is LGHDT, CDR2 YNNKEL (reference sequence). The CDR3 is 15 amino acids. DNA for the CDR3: TGTGCCAGCAGCCAAGATGGGGTTCTCTCCTACGAGCAGTACTTC. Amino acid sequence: CASSQDGVLSYEQYF.

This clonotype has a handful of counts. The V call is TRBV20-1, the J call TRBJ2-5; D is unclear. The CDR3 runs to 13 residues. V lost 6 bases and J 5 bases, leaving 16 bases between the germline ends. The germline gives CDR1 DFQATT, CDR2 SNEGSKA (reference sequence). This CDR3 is CSALSGLVETQYF. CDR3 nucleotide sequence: TGCAGTGCCCTATCCGGGTTAGTGGAGACCCAGTACTTC.

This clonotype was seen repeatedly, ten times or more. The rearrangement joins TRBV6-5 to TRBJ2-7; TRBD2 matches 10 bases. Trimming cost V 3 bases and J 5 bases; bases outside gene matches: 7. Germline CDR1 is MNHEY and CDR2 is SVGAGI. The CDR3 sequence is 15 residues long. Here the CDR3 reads CASSYTGTSAHEQYF. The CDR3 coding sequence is TGTGCCAGCAGTTATACCGGGACTAGCGCCCACGAGCAGTACTTC.

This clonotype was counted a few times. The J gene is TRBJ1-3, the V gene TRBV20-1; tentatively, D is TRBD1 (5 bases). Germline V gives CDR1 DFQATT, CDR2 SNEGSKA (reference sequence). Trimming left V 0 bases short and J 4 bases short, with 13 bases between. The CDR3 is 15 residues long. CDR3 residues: CSARDIRGWGNTIYF. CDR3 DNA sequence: TGCAGTGCTAGAGATATTAGGGGATGGGGAAACACCATATATTTT.

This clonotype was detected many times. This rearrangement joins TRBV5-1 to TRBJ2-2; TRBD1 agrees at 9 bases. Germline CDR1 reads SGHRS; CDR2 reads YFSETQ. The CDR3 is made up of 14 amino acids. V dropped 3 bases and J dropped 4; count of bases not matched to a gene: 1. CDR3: CASSSQGATGELFF. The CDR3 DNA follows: TGCGCCAGCAGCTCACAGGGGGCCACCGGGGAGCTGTTTTTT.

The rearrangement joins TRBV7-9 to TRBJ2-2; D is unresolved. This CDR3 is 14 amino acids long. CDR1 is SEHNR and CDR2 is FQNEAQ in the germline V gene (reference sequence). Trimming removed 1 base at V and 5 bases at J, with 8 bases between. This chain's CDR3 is CASSLGTPTGELFF. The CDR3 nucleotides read TGTGCCAGCAGCTTAGGGACGCCTACCGGGGAGCTGTTTTTT.

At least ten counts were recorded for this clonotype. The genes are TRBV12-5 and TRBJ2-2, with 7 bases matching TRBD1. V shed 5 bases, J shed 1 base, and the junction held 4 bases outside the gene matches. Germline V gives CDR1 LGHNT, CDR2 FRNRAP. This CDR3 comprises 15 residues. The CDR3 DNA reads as TGTGCTAGTGGTCCCTGGACAGGGAACACCGGGGAGCTGTTTTTT. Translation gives CASGPWTGNTGELFF.

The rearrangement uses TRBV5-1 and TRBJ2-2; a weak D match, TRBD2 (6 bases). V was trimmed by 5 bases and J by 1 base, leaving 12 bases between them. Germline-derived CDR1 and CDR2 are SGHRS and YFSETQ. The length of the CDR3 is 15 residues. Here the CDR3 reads CASSKSTRNTGELFF. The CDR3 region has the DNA TGCGCCAGCAGTAAATCGACTAGGAACACCGGGGAGCTGTTTTTT.

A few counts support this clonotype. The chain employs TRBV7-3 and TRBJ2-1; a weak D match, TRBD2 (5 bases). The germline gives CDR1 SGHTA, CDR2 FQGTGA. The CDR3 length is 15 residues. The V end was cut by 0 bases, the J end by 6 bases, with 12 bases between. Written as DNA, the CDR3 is TGTGCCAGCAGCTTAACATCGGCCCGGGGCAATGAGCAGTTCTTC. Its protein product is CASSLTSARGNEQFF. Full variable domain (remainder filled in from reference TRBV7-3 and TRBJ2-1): GAGVSQTPSNKVTEKGKYVELRCDPISGHTALYWYRQSLGQGPEFLIYFQGTGAADDSGLPNDRFFAVRPEGSVSTLKIQRTERGDSAVYLCASSLTSARGNEQFFGPGTRLTVL.

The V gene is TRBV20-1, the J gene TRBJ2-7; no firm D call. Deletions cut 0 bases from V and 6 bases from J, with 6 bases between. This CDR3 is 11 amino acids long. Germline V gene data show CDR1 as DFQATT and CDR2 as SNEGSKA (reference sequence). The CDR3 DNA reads TGCAGTGCTAGAGAAGAGGCCGAGCAGTACTTC. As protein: CSAREEAEQYF.